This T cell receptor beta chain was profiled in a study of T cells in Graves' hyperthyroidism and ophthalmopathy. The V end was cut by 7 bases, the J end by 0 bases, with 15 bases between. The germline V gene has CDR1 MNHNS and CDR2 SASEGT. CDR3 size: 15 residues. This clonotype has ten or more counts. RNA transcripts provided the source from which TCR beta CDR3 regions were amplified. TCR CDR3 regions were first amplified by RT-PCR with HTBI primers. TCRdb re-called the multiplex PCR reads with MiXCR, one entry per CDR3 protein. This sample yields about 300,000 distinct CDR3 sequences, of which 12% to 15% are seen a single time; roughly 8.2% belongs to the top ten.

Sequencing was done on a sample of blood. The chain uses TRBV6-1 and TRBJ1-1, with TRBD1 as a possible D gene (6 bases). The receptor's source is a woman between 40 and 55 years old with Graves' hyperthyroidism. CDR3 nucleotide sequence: TGTGCCAGCAACACTAACAGGGTCTTGAACACTGAAGCTTTCTTT. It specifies CASNTNRVLNTEAFF.